The present T cell receptor (beta chain) was sequenced within a study of blood T cell repertoires in COVID-19. About the research overall: COVID-19 samples from acute and convalescent phases originated in the United States, Italy and Spain.

Adults between about 18 and 89 years of age took part from approximately 24 US areas. Cohort assignment relied on participant-reported clinical history. Two negative PCRs, clearance, or symptom resolution were required of recovered Cohort 3 donors. The CDR3 extends over 15 amino acids. Germline trimming cut 0 bases from V and 5 bases from J; bases unmatched to any gene: 7. Germline V gene lookup returns CDR1 SGHDT and CDR2 YYEEEE. Sequenced by immunoSEQ multiplex PCR; TCRdb stores in-frame clones only, minus some. The top ten hold approximately 5% of the sample, which has more than 250,000 clones, about 90% seen once.

The sequenced sample consisted of PBMCs or T cells enriched from blood (not recorded which). The genes are TRBV5-6 and TRBJ1-2; 7 bases are a match to TRBD1. The source is a woman aged 25 to 39 who had recovered from COVID-19. CDR3 DNA sequence: TGTGCCAGCAGCTTGGTTGGCTCGACAGGGTATGGCTACACCTTC. Its protein is CASSLVGSTGYGYTF. Full variable domain (rest looked up from reference TRBV5-6 and TRBJ1-2): DAGVTQSPTHLIKTRGQQVTLRCSPKSGHDTVSWYQQALGQGPQFIFQYYEEEERQRGNFPDRFSGHQFPNYSSELNVNALLLGDSALYLCASSLVGSTGYGYTFGSGTRLTVV.